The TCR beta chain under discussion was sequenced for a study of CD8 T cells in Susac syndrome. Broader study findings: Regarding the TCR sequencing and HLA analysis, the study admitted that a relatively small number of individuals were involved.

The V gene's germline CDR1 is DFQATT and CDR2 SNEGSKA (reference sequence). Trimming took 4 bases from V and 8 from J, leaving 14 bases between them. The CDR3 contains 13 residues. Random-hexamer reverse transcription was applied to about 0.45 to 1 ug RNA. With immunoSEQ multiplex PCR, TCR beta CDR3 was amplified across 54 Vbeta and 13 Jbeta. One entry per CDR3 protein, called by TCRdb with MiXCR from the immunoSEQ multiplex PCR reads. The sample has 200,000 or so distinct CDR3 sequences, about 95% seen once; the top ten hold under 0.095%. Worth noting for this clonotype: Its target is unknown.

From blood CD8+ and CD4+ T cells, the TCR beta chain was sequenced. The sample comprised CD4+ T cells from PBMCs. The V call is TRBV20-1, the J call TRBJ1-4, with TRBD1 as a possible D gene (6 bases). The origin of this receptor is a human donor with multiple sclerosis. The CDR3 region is CSATRGRGEKLFF. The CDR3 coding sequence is TGCAGTGCTACCAGGGGAAGAGGAGAAAAACTGTTTTTT.